One sample yielded the 32 T cell receptor beta chains listed below, sequenced in a study of T-cell memory formation after mild COVID-19 (dated by TCRdb to about 2021). Libraries were prepared through 5' RACE. TCRdb shows the sequencer as Illumina NovaSeq 6000. TCRdb itself trimmed the public reads at Q25 with fastp, ran MiXCR and retained productive beta chains. When rows share a CDR3 protein, they turn into one entry using the most common DNA and genes. The sample table records about 200,000 distinct CDR3 sequences; 16% of these occur just once. The ten largest account for roughly 2.1% of the sample. The sequencing input was PBMCs or a T cell subset sorted from them (not recorded which). These receptors all stem from an adult woman who had mild COVID-19 (a few samples of this study predate the infection). The sample titles of this study are shuffled in the database, so cell type and time point are left out; the donor was told from shared clones.

V usage is TRBV12-3 or TRBV12-4 and J usage is TRBJ2-7; D could derive from TRBD1 or TRBD2 (7 bases each). CDR3 length equals 13 residues. V dropped 4 bases and J dropped 7 bases, with 14 bases sitting between them. The CDR3 bases are TGTGCCAGCAGTTCCAGGGGGGGGAGAGAGCAGTACTTC. The encoded protein is CASSSRGGREQYF.

CDR3 nucleotides: TGCAGTTGGTGGTACACAGATACGCAGTATTTT. Translation: CSWWYTDTQYF. The chain recombines TRBV29-1 with TRBJ2-3; D gene ambiguous. Germline V gene lookup returns CDR1 SQVTM and CDR2 ANQGSEA. The CDR3 covers 11 residues.

This chain uses TRBV9 with TRBJ2-5, with 9 bases lining up with TRBD1. Trimming at V came to 4 bases and at J to 3 bases, leaving 4 bases not matched to a gene. From germline, CDR1 is SGDLS and CDR2 YYNGEE. CDR3 size: 14 residues. CDR3 in DNA: TGTGCCAGCAGCCCCCGGACAGGGGAAGAGACCCAGTACTTC. Its protein is CASSPRTGEETQYF.

Only a few counts were recorded for this clonotype. The rearrangement links TRBV7-2 to TRBJ2-1; possibly TRBD2 for D (7 bases). CDR1 and CDR2 from the germline V gene are SGHTA and FQGNSA. The CDR3 extends over 15 amino acids. The V end was cut by 4 bases, the J end by 3 bases, with 13 bases between. CDR3 bases: TGTGCCAGCAGCTGGGGGCTAGCGGACTACAATGAGCAGTTCTTC. Its translation is CASSWGLADYNEQFF.

This clonotype has at least ten counts. The chain joins TRBV5-1 to TRBJ1-1; the D gene is possibly TRBD1 (5 bases). Germline CDR1 reads SGHRS; CDR2 reads YFSETQ. The ends were cut back, 0 bases at V and 5 bases at J, with 14 bases in the middle. The CDR3 is made up of 15 amino acids. CDR3 DNA: TGCGCCAGCAGCTTGGAGACCGGGACGTTGACTGAAGCTTTCTTT. This translates into CASSLETGTLTEAFF.

Comments on this clonotype: Germline is not matched at one junction end, which may reflect a read error. The gene calls are TRBV3-1 and TRBJ1-1, with D maybe TRBD1 (5 bases). The CDR3 has 11 residues. CDR1 and CDR2 (germline): LGHDT, YNNKEL (reference sequence). The CDR3 is CSSSQDLRQYF. Here the CDR3 DNA reads TGTTCCAGCAGCCAGGATCTTAGACAGTACTTT. Full variable domain (outside the CDR3, taken from reference TRBV3-1 and TRBJ1-1): DTAVSQTPKYLVTQMGNDKSIKCEQNLGHDTMYWYKQDSKKFLKIMFSYNNKELIINETVPNRFSPKSPDKAHLNLHINSLELGDSAVYFCSSSQDLRQYFGQGTRLTVV.

The table lists this clonotype with a few counts. The CDR3 here is CATNWTGYYEQYF. CDR3 coding DNA: TGTGCCACCAACTGGACAGGCTATTACGAGCAGTACTTC. This sequence joins TRBV24-1 and TRBJ2-7, with 7 bases aligning to TRBD1. Germline lookup yields CDR1 KGHDR and CDR2 SFDVKD. Germline trimming cut 8 bases from V and 4 bases from J; bases unmatched to any gene: 7. The CDR3 has 13 amino acids.

This sequence joins TRBV5-1 and TRBJ2-1; no firm D call. The CDR3 consists of 13 residues. The V end lost 0 bases, the J end lost 5 bases, and 6 bases lay between the germline ends. CDR1 SGHRS and CDR2 YFSETQ come from the germline V gene. CDR3 sequence reads: CASSLDTHNEQFF. Written as DNA, the CDR3 is TGCGCCAGCAGCTTGGACACCCACAATGAGCAGTTCTTC.

This clonotype was seen a handful of times. V is TRBV19 and J is TRBJ1-1, with D perhaps matching TRBD1 (5 bases). V lost 6 bases and J lost 1, with 9 bases in between. CDR3 length: 13 amino acids. Germline V gene lookup returns CDR1 LNHDA and CDR2 SQIVND (reference sequence). Written as DNA, the CDR3 is TGTGCCAGTAGCCGGACAAGGAACACTGAAGCTTTCTTT. Protein sequence: CASSRTRNTEAFF. Full variable domain (rest looked up from reference TRBV19 and TRBJ1-1): DGGITQSPKYLFRKEGQNVTLSCEQNLNHDAMYWYRQDPGQGLRLIYYSQIVNDFQKGDIAEGYSVSREKKESFPLTVTSAQKNPTAFYLCASSRTRNTEAFFGQGTRLTVV.

This clonotype showed up just a few times. The rearrangement links TRBV5-1 to TRBJ1-1, with D perhaps TRBD1 (5 bases). From germline, CDR1 is SGHRS and CDR2 YFSETQ. This CDR3 contains 14 residues. The V gene lost 4 bases and the J gene lost 3 bases, with 13 bases spanning the gap. CDR3 protein: CASSASGSDTEAFF. In DNA form, the CDR3 reads TGCGCCAGCAGCGCCTCAGGGTCCGACACTGAAGCTTTCTTT.

This clonotype has more than one count but fewer than ten. The CDR3 DNA reads TGTGCCAGCAGTATAAGACAGGGGGCGCGGGGCATATATTTT. Protein sequence: CASSIRQGARGIYF. This chain joins TRBV12-3 or TRBV12-4 and TRBJ1-3, with TRBD1 identical over 10 bases. The CDR3 contains 14 residues. J lost 12 bases, V lost 5 bases, and 10 bases had no gene match.

This clonotype appeared a few times. This chain joins TRBV3-1 and TRBJ1-2, with D unresolved. Germline-derived CDR1 and CDR2 are LGHDT and YNNKEL (reference sequence). CDR3 length equals 12 residues. The germline V and J ends were trimmed by 0 bases and 13 bases, with 12 bases remaining between them. CDR3 amino acids: CASSQDQNRRTF. Written as DNA, the CDR3 is TGTGCCAGCAGCCAAGATCAAAACCGGCGCACCTTC.

The rearrangement links TRBV5-1 to TRBJ2-3; 10 nucleotides agree with TRBD2. Germline V lookup: CDR1 SGHRS, CDR2 YFSETQ. With V trimmed by 4 bases and J by 5 bases, 4 bases remained unmatched. CDR3 length equals 14 residues. For the CDR3, the DNA is TGCGCCAGCAGCCTCGGACTAGCGGAAGATACGCAGTATTTT. Translated: CASSLGLAEDTQYF.

This clonotype was seen a few times. The V gene is TRBV12-3 or TRBV12-4, the J gene TRBJ1-1; weak D call: TRBD1 (5 bases). The V gene lost 5 bases and the J gene lost 6 bases, with 16 bases spanning the gap. The CDR3 has 14 amino acids. DNA of the CDR3: TGTGCCAGCAGTCCCAGGACCAGGGAAGCTGAAGCTTTCTTT. Protein product: CASSPRTREAEAFF.

There are a few counts of this clonotype. The rearrangement joins TRBV6-5 to TRBJ2-7; D is uncertain. The germline gives CDR1 MNHEY, CDR2 SVGAGI. V was shortened by 2 bases and J by 6 bases, with 17 bases between the two germline ends. The CDR3 consists of 15 residues. DNA for the CDR3: TGTGCCAGCAGTTACCAATCGGCTCCACCCAGCGAGCAGTACTTC. Its translation is CASSYQSAPPSEQYF.

This clonotype has only a few counts. The gene calls are TRBV5-1 and TRBJ1-1; 7 nucleotides match TRBD1. Germline V gene data show CDR1 as SGHRS and CDR2 as YFSETQ. J gave up 0 bases and V 9 bases, and 5 bases lay outside the gene matches. The CDR3 sequence is 13 residues long. The CDR3 loop reads CATRQGMNTEAFF. CDR3 nucleotides: TGCGCCACCCGACAGGGTATGAACACTGAAGCTTTCTTT.

This clonotype was observed a handful of times. This chain joins TRBV3-1 and TRBJ2-1; TRBD2 might be the D (5 bases). Per germline, CDR1 LGHDT and CDR2 YNNKEL (reference sequence). Trimming stripped 3 bases from V and 0 bases from J, with 9 bases between. CDR3 size: 15 residues. For the CDR3, the DNA is TGTGCCAGCAGCCACCCGACTAACTCCTACAATGAGCAGTTCTTC. Translation: CASSHPTNSYNEQFF.

This clonotype came up a few times. The chain joins TRBV24-1 to TRBJ2-2, with 8 nucleotides matching TRBD2. The CDR3 runs to 15 residues. Per the germline V gene, CDR1 is KGHDR and CDR2 is SFDVKD. V lost 3 bases and J lost 7; bases outside the gene matches: 6. This CDR3 is CATSDPGGVNGELFF. CDR3 bases: TGTGCCACCAGTGATCCCGGGGGGGTCAACGGGGAGCTGTTTTTT.

This clonotype occurred a few times. The V call is TRBV25-1, the J call TRBJ2-7, with TRBD1 matching over 7 bases. The germline V gene encodes CDR1 MGHDK and CDR2 SYGVNS. The CDR3 runs to 15 residues. V gave up 3 bases and J gave up 5 bases; unmatched junction bases: 10. The CDR3: CASSERTGPKNEQYF. CDR3 DNA: TGTGCCAGCAGTGAGCGGACAGGACCCAAAAACGAGCAGTACTTC.

The rearrangement uses TRBV12-3 or TRBV12-4 and TRBJ1-6, with D tentatively TRBD1 (5 bases). V gave up 6 bases and J gave up 5 bases, with 11 bases separating them. The CDR3 length is 14 residues. The CDR3 protein is CASRTGVHNSPLHF. DNA for the CDR3: TGTGCCAGCAGGACGGGGGTCCATAATTCACCCCTCCACTTT.

CDR3 bases: TGTGCCTGGAGTGTACAGGGGGCCCCGGGGGAGACCCAGTACTTC. This sequence encodes CAWSVQGAPGETQYF. This chain links TRBV30 with TRBJ2-5, with 9 bases aligning to TRBD1. This CDR3 is built from 15 residues. The J segment lost 5 bases and the V segment lost 0 bases, leaving 7 bases of the junction unmatched. Germline V lookup: CDR1 GTSNPN, CDR2 SVGIG (reference sequence).

This clonotype was counted only a few times. V and J are TRBV20-1 and TRBJ1-2, with D possibly being TRBD1 (5 bases). V lost 0 bases and J 2 bases, leaving 10 bases between the germline ends. This CDR3 is 14 amino acids long. The germline V gene encodes CDR1 DFQATT and CDR2 SNEGSKA (reference sequence). The CDR3 here is CSARDRAGNYGYTF. CDR3 nucleotides: TGCAGTGCTAGAGATCGGGCAGGGAACTATGGCTACACCTTC.

This clonotype was seen a handful of times. The genes are TRBV24-1 and TRBJ2-7; D might be TRBD2 (5 bases). The V end was cut by 8 bases, the J end by 0 bases, with 7 bases between. This CDR3 region has 12 residues. Germline values: CDR1 KGHDR, CDR2 SFDVKD. The CDR3 reads CATNEGSYEQYF. The DNA of the CDR3 is TGTGCCACCAACGAGGGCTCCTACGAGCAGTACTTC.

This clonotype was counted many times. The V call is TRBV5-6, the J call TRBJ2-5; D remains ambiguous. This CDR3 comprises 11 residues. Between the trimmed V and J ends, which lost 4 bases and 5 bases, there was a span of 6 bases. CDR1 and CDR2 from the germline V gene are SGHDT and YYEEEE. The CDR3 DNA sequence: TGTGCCAGCAGCCGATTGGAGACCCAGTACTTC. Encoded protein: CASSRLETQYF.

This clonotype has only a few counts. The chain recombines TRBV20-1 with TRBJ1-1; 7 nucleotides agree with TRBD1. The CDR3 length is 13 residues. The junction had 5 bases not matched to a gene; V was cut back by 3 bases and J by 4 bases. Germline V gene sequence: CDR1 DFQATT, CDR2 SNEGSKA (reference sequence). This chain's CDR3 is CSASSHRGTEAFF. CDR3 DNA: TGCAGTGCTAGTTCCCACAGGGGCACTGAAGCTTTCTTT.

The V and J genes are TRBV12-3 or TRBV12-4 and TRBJ1-1; D not certain. Trimming stripped 7 bases from V and 3 bases from J, with 24 bases between. This CDR3 comprises 17 residues. CDR3: CASTPGSTGRYDTEAFF. CDR3 bases: TGTGCCAGCACCCCGGGATCGACGGGGAGGTATGACACTGAAGCTTTCTTT.

The table lists this clonotype with a few counts. The chain has TRBV14 and TRBJ1-2; D is unclear. This CDR3 has 14 amino acids. V dropped 1 base and J dropped 4 bases, with 10 bases sitting between them. Germline V CDR1 and CDR2: SGHDN, FVKESK. The CDR3 DNA reads TGTGCCAGCAGCCAAGGTGGAGGCGGCTATGGCTACACCTTC. This encodes CASSQGGGGYGYTF.

The genes are TRBV18 and TRBJ1-1, with TRBD1 as a possible D gene (6 bases). Deletions cut 4 bases from V and 1 base from J, with 16 bases between. The germline gives CDR1 KGHSH, CDR2 LQKENI. The CDR3 length is 16 residues. The CDR3 DNA is TGTGCCAGCTCACTAGACAGGTTCAGGGGGAACACTGAAGCTTTCTTT. This codes for CASSLDRFRGNTEAFF.

The V and J genes are TRBV6-5 and TRBJ2-7, with 7 bases identical to TRBD2. The CDR3 totals 15 residues. The germline V gene has CDR1 MNHEY and CDR2 SVGAGI. V shed 2 bases, J shed 7 bases, and the junction held 11 bases outside the gene matches. The CDR3 bases are TGTGCCAGCAGTTACGGAGACGGGAGGTCAAGGGAGCAGTACTTC. It encodes CASSYGDGRSREQYF.

The chain combines TRBV24-1 with TRBJ2-1, with 7 positions matching TRBD2. This CDR3 comprises 16 residues. Looked up from germline, CDR1 is KGHDR and CDR2 is SFDVKD. Losses at the gene ends were 2 bases for V and 1 base for J; bases not matched to a gene: 4. The CDR3 DNA follows: TGTGCCACCAGTGATTCCGGGACTAAGTCCTACAATGAGCAGTTCTTC. Translated: CATSDSGTKSYNEQFF.

This clonotype was found a few times. V gene TRBV10-3 combines with J gene TRBJ2-3, with 8 nucleotides matching TRBD2. The CDR3 totals 15 residues. After removal of 10 bases from V and 0 bases from J, the junction contained 9 bases not matched to a gene. The V gene's germline CDR1 is ENHRY and CDR2 SYGVKD. The DNA of the CDR3 is TGTGCCACAAAGGGCGGGGGGCAGAGCACAGATACGCAGTATTTT. Protein sequence: CATKGGGQSTDTQYF.

The chain carries TRBV7-9 and TRBJ1-2; D remains ambiguous. CDR1 and CDR2 (germline): SEHNR, FQNEAQ (reference sequence). With 2 bases removed from V and 7 bases from J, the gap between germline ends came to 11 bases. This CDR3 spans 13 amino acids. CDR3 amino acids: CASSLLRSPGYTF. The CDR3 nucleotides read TGTGCCAGCAGCTTATTAAGGAGTCCTGGCTACACCTTC.